These 19 T cell receptor beta chains share one sample of origin, sequenced in a study of blood T cell repertoires in COVID-19. Data came from immunoSEQ multiplex PCR; TCRdb stores just in-frame clones and leaves some out. The repertoire has about 320,000 clones, roughly 85% of them found once; the top ten carry 1.5% to 2%. Input material: PBMCs or T cells enriched from blood (not recorded which). Receptors were obtained from a woman aged 25 to 39 who had been exposed to COVID-19.

The V and J genes are TRBV30 and TRBJ1-1; perhaps TRBD1 as D (5 bases). This CDR3 comprises 13 residues. Germline V lookup: CDR1 GTSNPN, CDR2 SVGIG (reference sequence). V was pared by 4 bases and J by 1 base, with 10 bases between. This CDR3 is CAWTYTGNTEAFF. In DNA, the CDR3 is TGTGCCTGGACTTATACAGGGAACACTGAAGCTTTCTTT.

The rearrangement uses TRBV18 and TRBJ2-7; 7 bases align to TRBD1. Germline CDR1 reads KGHSH; CDR2 reads LQKENI. J gave up 2 bases and V 4 bases, and 8 bases lay outside the gene matches. CDR3 size: 15 residues. The DNA of the CDR3 is TGTGCCAGCTCACGAAACAGGGGTGAAACCTACGAGCAGTACTTC. Its protein is CASSRNRGETYEQYF.

This chain connects TRBV18 to TRBJ1-1, with a weak D call TRBD1 (5 bases). This CDR3 has 16 residues. V lost 0 bases and J 0 bases, leaving 11 bases between the germline ends. Germline V CDR1 and CDR2: KGHSH, LQKENI. DNA for the CDR3: TGTGCCAGCTCACCACCTAACGGGGGAATGAACACTGAAGCTTTCTTT. It yields the protein CASSPPNGGMNTEAFF.

The rearrangement uses TRBV6-1 and TRBJ1-5, with 10 bases that match TRBD1. CDR1 is MNHNS, CDR2 SASEGT, per germline. This CDR3 region has 14 residues. Trimming removed 1 base from V and 6 bases from J; junction bases left unmatched: 0. The chain's CDR3 is CASSEGQGAQPQHF. CDR3 in DNA: TGTGCCAGCAGTGAAGGACAGGGGGCTCAGCCCCAGCATTTT.

The V gene is TRBV7-2, the J gene TRBJ1-2; D is unresolved. CDR3 length equals 11 residues. Germline CDR1 SGHTA, CDR2 FQGNSA. V was cut by 1 base and J by 9 bases, with 6 bases left in between. CDR3 coding DNA: TGTGCCAGCAGCTTAGGGGAGAGCTACACCTTC. Translation gives CASSLGESYTF.

J is TRBJ2-3 and V is TRBV12-5; 7 positions agree with TRBD2. V was pared by 6 bases and J by 5 bases, with 5 bases of the junction left unmatched. The CDR3 runs to 13 residues. Germline CDR1 and CDR2: LGHNT and FRNRAP. The DNA for the CDR3 is TGTGCTAGTGGGCGGGAGACCCGAGATACGCAGTATTTT. As protein: CASGRETRDTQYF.

The chain is built from TRBV5-1 and TRBJ2-3; perhaps TRBD2 as D (6 bases). Germline CDR1 and CDR2: SGHRS and YFSETQ. Trimming left V 4 bases short and J 0 bases short, with 12 bases between. There are 15 residues in the CDR3. This CDR3 reads CASSDLGTSTDTQYF. The CDR3 region has the DNA TGCGCCAGCAGCGATCTCGGGACTAGCACAGATACGCAGTATTTT. The entire variable domain, with the rest obtained from reference TRBV5-1 and TRBJ2-3, is as follows: KAGVTQTPRYLIKTRGQQVTLSCSPISGHRSVSWYQQTPGQGLQFLFEYFSETQRNKGNFPGRFSGRQFSNSRSEMNVSTLELGDSALYLCASSDLGTSTDTQYFGPGTRLTVL.

This chain uses TRBV5-4 with TRBJ2-1, with 14 bases identical to TRBD2. The CDR3 has 16 residues. Germline V lookup: CDR1 SGHNT, CDR2 YYREEE (reference sequence). V lost 4 bases and J lost 6; bases outside the gene matches: 6. CDR3 amino acids: CASSPRGLAGANEQFF. The CDR3, as DNA: TGTGCCAGCAGCCCGCGGGGACTAGCGGGAGCCAATGAGCAGTTCTTC.

The genes are TRBV2 and TRBJ2-1; tentative D call: TRBD2 (5 bases). The germline CDR1 and CDR2 sequences are SNHLY and FYNNEI. The CDR3 has 12 residues. Deletions cut 1 base from V and 13 bases from J, with 11 bases between. CDR3 nucleotides: TGTGCCAGCAGTGAAGGGGCGGGTCCACAGTTCTTC. The encoded protein is CASSEGAGPQFF. Full variable domain (missing parts from reference TRBV2 and TRBJ2-1): EPEVTQTPSHQVTQMGQEVILRCVPISNHLYFYWYRQILGQKVEFLVSFYNNEISEKSEIFDDQFSVERPDGSNFTLKIRSTKLEDSAMYFCASSEGAGPQFFGPGTRLTVL.

The chain couples TRBV6-1 to TRBJ2-1, with D perhaps TRBD1 (6 bases). V was trimmed by 1 base and J by 2 bases, leaving 12 bases between them. Germline loops: CDR1 MNHNS, CDR2 SASEGT. The CDR3 length is 16 residues. The CDR3 loop is CASSEVDSEPYNEQFF. Written as DNA, the CDR3 is TGTGCCAGCAGTGAAGTGGACAGTGAACCCTACAATGAGCAGTTCTTC.

The rearrangement joins TRBV7-3 to TRBJ2-2; TRBD2 aligns across 9 bases. Germline CDR1 reads SGHTA; CDR2 reads FQGTGA. Trimming at V came to 3 bases and at J to 1 base, leaving 3 bases not matched to a gene. The CDR3 totals 16 residues. Written as DNA, the CDR3 is TGTGCCAGCAGCTTTAGCGGGGGAAAGAACACCGGGGAGCTGTTTTTT. Its protein is CASSFSGGKNTGELFF.

This clone was seen a single time. The CDR3 region has the DNA TGTGCCAGCAGCAAGACAGGGACCCCTGAAGCTTTCTTT. Its protein is CASSKTGTPEAFF. V is TRBV28 and J is TRBJ1-1; 7 nucleotides line up with TRBD1. Germline values: CDR1 MDHEN, CDR2 SYDVKM. With 6 bases clipped from V and 6 bases from J, the junction kept 7 bases outside the gene matches. The CDR3 consists of 13 residues.

This clone was detected a few times. CDR3 sequence: CASSKFGSGETQYF. The CDR3 DNA follows: TGTGCCAGCAGTAAATTCGGGTCCGGAGAGACCCAGTACTTC. The V call is TRBV6-5, the J call TRBJ2-5; D is uncertain. Trimming took off 5 bases at V and 4 bases at J, with 14 bases between the two ends. CDR3 length equals 14 residues. Germline CDR1 MNHEY, CDR2 SVGAGI.

This clone was counted between two and nine times. The chain links TRBV7-3 to TRBJ1-1, with a possible D match to TRBD1 (6 bases). V was shortened by 4 bases and J by 8 bases, with 20 bases between the two germline ends. This CDR3 contains 15 residues. Germline values: CDR1 SGHTA, CDR2 FQGTGA. The CDR3 is CASSSFSRAGEEAFF. The CDR3 DNA follows: TGTGCCAGCAGCTCGTTCTCAAGGGCAGGGGAGGAAGCTTTCTTT.

CDR3: CASSLAPGTEAFF. The CDR3 DNA sequence: TGTGCCAGCAGCTTAGCCCCGGGGACTGAAGCTTTCTTT. This chain connects TRBV7-9 to TRBJ1-1; D not resolved. The CDR3 length is 13 residues. The V and J ends lost 0 bases and 5 bases respectively, with 7 bases between them. The germline V gene has CDR1 SEHNR and CDR2 FQNEAQ (reference sequence).

The chain carries TRBV13 and TRBJ1-1; D is perhaps TRBD1 (6 bases). The CDR3 runs to 15 residues. Looked up from germline, CDR1 is PRHDT and CDR2 is FYEKMQ (reference sequence). The V end was cut by 2 bases, the J end by 2 bases, with 12 bases between. CDR3 sequence: CASSLQTGLNTEAFF. The CDR3 DNA reads TGTGCCAGCAGCTTACAAACAGGGCTTAACACTGAAGCTTTCTTT. Full variable domain (rest looked up from reference TRBV13 and TRBJ1-1): AAGVIQSPRHLIKEKRETATLKCYPIPRHDTVYWYQQGPGQDPQFLISFYEKMQSDKGSIPDRFSAQQFSDYHSELNMSSLELGDSALYFCASSLQTGLNTEAFFGQGTRLTVV.

The CDR3 sequence is CASSFYMGGNGYTF. For the CDR3, the DNA is TGTGCCAGCAGCTTTTATATGGGAGGTAATGGCTACACCTTC. The chain uses TRBV7-2 and TRBJ1-2; D is unclear. The CDR3 runs to 14 residues. The germline V gene has CDR1 SGHTA and CDR2 FQGNSA. V was cut by 3 bases and J by 6 bases, with 14 bases left in between.

The genes are TRBV28 and TRBJ2-1, with 9 bases that match TRBD1. Germline CDR1 and CDR2: MDHEN and SYDVKM. The CDR3 has 15 residues. Trimming removed 4 bases from V and 4 bases from J; junction bases left unmatched: 5. CDR3 protein: CASSSGQGNYNEQFF. The CDR3 DNA reads as TGTGCCAGCAGTTCGGGACAGGGTAATTACAATGAGCAGTTCTTC. Filled out from reference TRBV28 and TRBJ2-1, the complete variable domain reads DVKVTQSSRYLVKRTGEKVFLECVQDMDHENMFWYRQDPGLGLRLIYFSYDVKMKEKGDIPEGYSVSREKKERFSLILESASTNQTSMYLCASSSGQGNYNEQFFGPGTRLTVL.

The chain has TRBV10-3 and TRBJ2-7, with a possible D match to TRBD1 (6 bases). Germline V lookup: CDR1 ENHRY, CDR2 SYGVKD. V gave up 9 bases and J gave up 6 bases, with 18 bases separating them. This CDR3 is 13 amino acids long. Here the CDR3 DNA reads TGTGCCATAAACCGGGACCCAGGGGTCGAGCAGTACTTC. Protein product: CAINRDPGVEQYF.